The 25 T cell receptor beta chains in this list originate from one sample, sequenced in a study of blood T cell repertoires in COVID-19. Produced via immunoSEQ multiplex PCR; TCRdb's table is partial and in-frame only. The sample shows about 200,000 clones, around 89% of them seen only once. The sequenced sample was peripheral blood. Receptors were obtained from a human donor in a cohort sampled during active COVID-19.

The J gene is TRBJ2-1, the V gene TRBV19, with TRBD2 identical over 8 bases. Per the germline V gene, CDR1 is LNHDA and CDR2 is SQIVND (reference sequence). The V gene end was trimmed by 3 bases and the J gene end by 12 bases; junction bases not matched to a gene: 22. This CDR3 is 18 amino acids long. Written as DNA, the CDR3 is TGTGCCAGTAGTATCCCCCGTGGTAGCGGGGCCCCTAGGGGCGGGCAGTTCTTC. Translation gives CASSIPRGSGAPRGGQFF.

J is TRBJ2-7 and V is TRBV10-2; 8 bases match TRBD2. CDR3 length: 15 amino acids. V lost 6 bases, J lost 5 bases, and 12 bases stayed unmatched. CDR1 and CDR2 from the germline V gene are WSHSY and SAAADI. The CDR3 DNA reads as TGCGCCAGCAGGGAAGGGCCTAGCGGGTCGGACGAGCAGTACTTC. Translating gives CASREGPSGSDEQYF.

This clone has only one observation. V usage is TRBV5-4 and J usage is TRBJ1-1; 7 bases are shared with TRBD1. The V gene's germline CDR1 is SGHNT and CDR2 YYREEE (reference sequence). After removal of 4 bases from V and 4 bases from J, the junction contained 7 bases not matched to a gene. The CDR3 extends over 14 amino acids. Here the CDR3 reads CASSVQGVGTEAFF. The CDR3 region has the DNA TGTGCCAGCAGCGTCCAGGGGGTGGGCACTGAAGCTTTCTTT.

This chain links TRBV7-2 with TRBJ2-5, with a possible D match to TRBD1 (5 bases). V lost 4 bases and J 7 bases, leaving 16 bases between the germline ends. Germline CDR1 SGHTA, CDR2 FQGNSA. The CDR3 has 14 residues. CDR3: CASSSDTYPGTQYF. As DNA, the CDR3 is TGTGCCAGCAGCTCGGACACCTACCCAGGGACCCAGTACTTC.

This chain uses TRBV7-2 with TRBJ2-1, with a possible D match to TRBD2 (6 bases). V lost 1 base to trimming and J lost 8 bases, with 18 bases between them. This CDR3 has 16 residues. Germline V gives CDR1 SGHTA, CDR2 FQGNSA. Here the CDR3 DNA reads TGTGCCAGCAGCTTAGAGGGAGGACGGCCAGTCCATGAGCAGTTCTTC. Its translation is CASSLEGGRPVHEQFF.

The chain couples TRBV30 to TRBJ2-7; a possible D gene is TRBD2 (5 bases). Germline V gene data show CDR1 as GTSNPN and CDR2 as SVGIG (reference sequence). Trimming stripped 2 bases from V and 2 bases from J, with 13 bases between. This CDR3 is built from 14 residues. The CDR3, as DNA: TGTGCCTGGAGTTTGGGGAGCGGACCCTACGAGCAGTACTTC. Residues: CAWSLGSGPYEQYF.

For the CDR3, the DNA is TGTGCCAGCAGCCGACTAGCGGGTGGGGATACGCAGTATTTT. It specifies CASSRLAGGDTQYF. V and J are TRBV5-8 and TRBJ2-3; 10 nucleotides align to TRBD2. Germline V lookup: CDR1 SGHTS, CDR2 YDEGEE. V was pared by 4 bases and J by 6 bases, with 5 bases of the junction left unmatched. CDR3 length: 14 amino acids. Based on the CDR3 plus reference TRBV5-8 and TRBJ2-3, the full variable domain is EAGVTQSPTHLIKTRGQQATLRCSPISGHTSVYWYQQALGLGLQFLLWYDEGEERNRGNFPPRFSGRQFPNYSSELNVNALELEDSALYLCASSRLAGGDTQYFGPGTRLTVL.

The chain combines TRBV19 with TRBJ1-1; D not resolved. The V end was cut by 5 bases, the J end by 3 bases, with 16 bases between. CDR1 and CDR2 from the germline V gene are LNHDA and SQIVND (reference sequence). The CDR3 extends over 15 amino acids. The CDR3 DNA reads as TGTGCCAGTAGTGAGATGTCAGGAGGACACACTGAAGCTTTCTTT. It is translated as CASSEMSGGHTEAFF.

The chain recombines TRBV6-5 with TRBJ1-4, with 7 bases fitting TRBD1. The CDR3 runs to 14 residues. Germline CDR1 is MNHEY and CDR2 is SVGAGI. The V gene end was trimmed by 6 bases and the J gene end by 4 bases; junction bases not matched to a gene: 5. CDR3 nucleotides: TGTGCCAGCAGGAGGGACAGCCTTAATGAAAAACTGTTTTTT. Translating gives CASRRDSLNEKLFF.

V usage is TRBV3-1 (or the pseudogene TRBV3-2) and J usage is TRBJ2-1, with a weak D call TRBD1 (6 bases). Germline lookup yields CDR1 LGHDT and CDR2 YNNKEL (reference sequence). The germline V and J ends were trimmed by 0 bases and 8 bases, with 17 bases remaining between them. The CDR3 covers 16 residues. CDR3 sequence reads: CASSQEVGAGTHEQFF. The CDR3, as DNA: TGTGCCAGCAGCCAAGAAGTGGGGGCGGGTACCCATGAGCAGTTCTTC.

The chain links TRBV30 to TRBJ1-6; D is perhaps TRBD1 (5 bases). Germline CDR1 GTSNPN, CDR2 SVGIG (reference sequence). V was clipped by 0 bases and J by 10 bases, with 10 bases between them. This CDR3 has 13 residues. The CDR3, as DNA: TGTGCCTGGAGTGTAGGCGGGGACTCACCCCTCCACTTT. Protein: CAWSVGGDSPLHF.

The sample holds a few counts of this clone. The J gene is TRBJ2-2, the V gene TRBV11-2, with TRBD2 as a possible D gene (6 bases). This CDR3 is built from 15 residues. Germline CDR1 and CDR2: SGHAT and FQNNGV. Trimming pared 5 bases from V and 2 bases from J, leaving 12 bases between. The CDR3 loop is CASSPPGLNTGELFF. DNA for the CDR3: TGTGCCAGCAGCCCCCCGGGACTCAACACCGGGGAGCTGTTTTTT.

This clone has only a few counts. This chain joins TRBV9 and TRBJ2-7; 8 positions match TRBD1. Germline trimming cut 4 bases from V and 2 bases from J; bases unmatched to any gene: 8. Germline values: CDR1 SGDLS, CDR2 YYNGEE. The CDR3 is made up of 15 amino acids. In DNA form, the CDR3 reads TGTGCCAGCAGCCCAGGCGGGACAGGAGCCTACGAGCAGTACTTC. It encodes CASSPGGTGAYEQYF.

The rearrangement links TRBV6-5 to TRBJ2-1; TRBD2 agrees at 10 bases. This CDR3 is built from 16 residues. Germline values: CDR1 MNHEY, CDR2 SVGAGI. The J segment lost 3 bases and the V segment lost 4 bases, leaving 6 bases of the junction unmatched. CDR3: CASSSGLAAYYNEQFF. In nucleotides, the CDR3 is TGTGCCAGCAGTTCCGGACTAGCGGCATACTACAATGAGCAGTTCTTC.

The chain combines TRBV30 with TRBJ1-6; the match to TRBD1 covers 7 bases. This CDR3 contains 13 residues. V lost 5 bases, J lost 8 bases, and 6 bases stayed unmatched. Germline V CDR1 and CDR2: GTSNPN, SVGIG (reference sequence). For the CDR3, the DNA is TGTGCCTGGCAGGGGGTTCGGGATTCACCCCTCCACTTT. Protein: CAWQGVRDSPLHF.

The V and J genes are TRBV30 and TRBJ1-4; D not resolved. This CDR3 has 13 amino acids. V was cut by 2 bases and J by 5 bases, with 9 bases left in between. Per germline, CDR1 GTSNPN and CDR2 SVGIG (reference sequence). The CDR3 nucleotides read TGTGCCTGGAGTTATAGGGAGAATGAAAAACTGTTTTTT. Encoded protein: CAWSYRENEKLFF.

The CDR3, as DNA: TGCAGCGTTCGTCAAGGAGCAACTAATGAAAAACTGTTTTTT. The encoded protein is CSVRQGATNEKLFF. The V gene is TRBV29-1, the J gene TRBJ1-4; D unresolved. The CDR3 runs to 14 residues. The V gene's germline CDR1 is SQVTM and CDR2 ANQGSEA. The V gene lost 5 bases and the J gene lost 0 bases, with 10 bases spanning the gap.

This clone was counted a single time. The rearrangement links TRBV6-6 to TRBJ2-7; TRBD1 agrees at 10 bases. CDR3 length: 17 amino acids. The germline CDR1 and CDR2 sequences are MNHNY and SVGAGI (reference sequence). V lost 5 bases, J lost 5 bases, and 15 bases stayed unmatched. As DNA, the CDR3 is TGTGCCAGCAGTCCCCAGGGACAGGGGATGAGGAAGGACGAGCAGTACTTC. Its translation: CASSPQGQGMRKDEQYF.

The chain couples TRBV7-9 to TRBJ1-1; 7 nucleotides match TRBD1. V lost 5 bases and J lost 4; bases outside the gene matches: 7. There are 14 residues in the CDR3. The V gene's germline CDR1 is SEHNR and CDR2 FQNEAQ (reference sequence). The CDR3 nucleotides read TGTGCCAGCAGCCTTGACAGGGTGGTCACTGAAGCTTTCTTT. This encodes CASSLDRVVTEAFF.

The V and J genes are TRBV30 and TRBJ2-5, with TRBD1 matching 9 bases. CDR1 and CDR2 (germline): GTSNPN, SVGIG (reference sequence). The V segment lost 2 bases and the J segment 2 bases; nucleotides outside the gene matches: 6. The CDR3 is 15 amino acids. DNA for the CDR3: TGTGCCTGGAGTCCGGGACAGGGAGCACAAGAGACCCAGTACTTC. This codes for CAWSPGQGAQETQYF.

This clone has only one observation. J is TRBJ2-5 and V is TRBV21-1; the DNA was not used to check the table's D call, TRBD1. TRBV21-1 is annotated as a pseudogene. The CDR3 is 10 residues long. Here the CDR3 DNA reads TGTGCCAGATCCAAAGAGACCCAGTACTTC. Translation: CARSKETQYF.

The chain uses TRBV7-9 and TRBJ1-2; D ambiguous. Germline V lookup: CDR1 SEHNR, CDR2 FQNEAQ (reference sequence). The V end was cut by 5 bases, the J end by 4 bases, with 17 bases between. The CDR3 has 15 amino acids. The CDR3 is CASSRSSVVSYGYTF. The CDR3 nucleotides read TGTGCCAGCAGCCGCTCGTCCGTGGTCAGCTATGGCTACACCTTC.

This chain links TRBV7-6 with TRBJ1-1; D gene uncertain. CDR1 SGHVS and CDR2 FNYEAQ come from the germline V gene. V was trimmed by 1 base and J by 4 bases, leaving 7 bases between them. The CDR3 length is 13 residues. The CDR3 bases are TGTGCCAGCAGCTTAGGGGCGGGCACTGAAGCTTTCTTT. Encoded protein: CASSLGAGTEAFF.

The chain links TRBV7-2 to TRBJ2-1, with D tentatively TRBD1 (6 bases). This CDR3 region has 15 residues. The germline CDR1 and CDR2 sequences are SGHTA and FQGNSA. Trimming left V 5 bases short and J 0 bases short, with 11 bases between. For the CDR3, the DNA is TGTGCCAGCAGCCCGAGACAGGACTCCTACAATGAGCAGTTCTTC. As protein: CASSPRQDSYNEQFF.

The chain recombines TRBV23-1 with TRBJ2-2; 11 bases are shared with TRBD2. Being an ORF, TRBV23-1 has a function that is uncertain. The V gene end was trimmed by 2 bases and the J gene end by 1 base; junction bases not matched to a gene: 0. CDR3 size: 16 residues. The CDR3 sequence: CASSQGTSGNTGELFF. DNA for the CDR3: TGCGCCAGCAGTCAAGGGACTAGCGGGAACACCGGGGAGCTGTTTTTT.